These 18 T cell receptor beta chains originate from one sample sequenced in a study of T cells after yellow fever vaccination. TCRdb recomputed calls from the 5' RACE reads with MiXCR, one row per CDR3 protein. The sample lists around 350,000 distinct CDR3 sequences; 6.2% were seen once. The material sequenced was PBMCs, taken 5 days after the yellow fever booster vaccination. The receptors stem from a man between 25 and 39 years old who received the YFV17D yellow fever vaccine.

This clonotype has just a few counts. The V and J genes are TRBV20-1 and TRBJ2-1, with 14 bases identical to TRBD2. The germline V gene has CDR1 DFQATT and CDR2 SNEGSKA (reference sequence). V was pared by 3 bases and J by 4 bases, with 2 bases of the junction left unmatched. The CDR3 covers 15 residues. The CDR3 spells CSARTSGRVYNEQFF. The CDR3 coding sequence is TGCAGTGCTAGGACTAGCGGGAGGGTGTACAATGAGCAGTTCTTC.

In its sample, this clonotype was seen a few times. V gene TRBV5-4 combines with J gene TRBJ1-1; no clear D. The CDR3 sequence is 12 residues long. V was pared by 7 bases and J by 5 bases, with 12 bases between. Germline V gene lookup returns CDR1 SGHNT and CDR2 YYREEE (reference sequence). CDR3 DNA: TGTGCCAGCCATGCAAGGGAGACTGAAGCTTTCTTT. Protein product: CASHARETEAFF.

The V gene is TRBV6-2 or TRBV6-3, the J gene TRBJ2-7, with D maybe TRBD2 (7 bases). There are 15 residues in the CDR3. V lost 6 bases to trimming and J lost 7 bases, with 22 bases between them. The germline V gene encodes CDR1 MNHEY and CDR2 SVGEGT. The CDR3 DNA reads TGTGCCAGCAGGAGGTCCGGGGGGCGCCGGGAAGAGCAGTACTTC. It codes for CASRRSGGRREEQYF.

There are many counts of this clonotype. The chain has TRBV29-1 and TRBJ2-1, with 10 bases aligning to TRBD2. V was clipped by 7 bases and J by 9 bases; unmatched bases: 12. The CDR3 contains 14 residues. Germline CDR1 reads SQVTM; CDR2 reads ANQGSEA. CDR3 sequence: CSGAAAGGPSEQFF. CDR3 DNA sequence: TGCAGCGGGGCGGCAGCGGGAGGGCCCAGTGAGCAGTTCTTC.

The chain links TRBV4-3 to TRBJ2-6; TRBD2 is a possible D gene (5 bases). The V gene's germline CDR1 is LGHNA and CDR2 YSLEER. V was pared by 0 bases and J by 0 bases, with 12 bases between. This CDR3 comprises 18 residues. CDR3 loop: CASSQDGNGISGANVLTF. DNA for the CDR3: TGCGCCAGCAGCCAAGATGGGAACGGGATCTCTGGGGCCAACGTCCTGACTTTC.

This clonotype occurred a few times. The chain is built from TRBV25-1 and TRBJ1-4; D may be TRBD1 (5 bases). Trimming removed 7 bases at V and 8 bases at J, with 20 bases between. The CDR3 has 15 residues. Germline CDR1 MGHDK, CDR2 SYGVNS. Here the CDR3 reads CASIAGDWMDEKLFF. For the CDR3, the DNA is TGTGCCAGCATAGCGGGGGATTGGATGGACGAAAAACTGTTTTTT.

This clonotype was recorded many times. The V call is TRBV12-3 or TRBV12-4, the J call TRBJ2-3, with D possibly TRBD2 on 6 matching bases. V lost 2 bases and J lost 1, with 10 bases in between. The CDR3 totals 15 residues. The CDR3: CASSLTSTGTDTQYF. The CDR3 DNA reads TGTGCCAGCAGTTTAACTAGCACGGGCACAGATACGCAGTATTTT.

This clonotype has at least ten counts. The V gene is TRBV27, the J gene TRBJ2-2; D possibly corresponds to TRBD2 (6 bases). CDR1 is MNHEY, CDR2 SMNVEV, per germline (reference sequence). The CDR3 totals 15 residues. V was clipped by 6 bases and J by 0 bases, with 11 bases between them. CDR3 amino acids: CASRRAGTNTGELFF. DNA of the CDR3: TGTGCCAGCAGAAGAGCGGGTACGAACACCGGGGAGCTGTTTTTT.

V gene TRBV7-2 combines with J gene TRBJ2-1, with 13 positions matching TRBD2. The CDR3 runs to 16 residues. With 6 bases clipped from V and 4 bases from J, the junction kept 6 bases outside the gene matches. Germline V gives CDR1 SGHTA, CDR2 FQGNSA. The CDR3 DNA reads TGTGCCAGCAGTGGGACTAGCGGGACTATATACAATGAGCAGTTCTTC. This gives the protein CASSGTSGTIYNEQFF.

This clonotype was seen a few times. This sequence joins TRBV10-3 and TRBJ2-1; D might be TRBD2 (5 bases). CDR3 length: 15 residues. Germline V gene lookup returns CDR1 ENHRY and CDR2 SYGVKD. V lost 4 bases to trimming and J lost 4 bases, with 14 bases between them. CDR3 DNA: TGTGCCATCAGTGCGACTGCGAGGGTTTACAATGAGCAGTTCTTC. This codes for CAISATARVYNEQFF.

This chain uses TRBV18 with TRBJ2-1; 10 nucleotides match TRBD2. V trimming: 6 bases; J trimming: 4 bases; junction bases outside the gene matches: 15. The CDR3 spans 18 residues. Germline V gives CDR1 KGHSH, CDR2 LQKENI. The CDR3: CASSLLPGLAIKYNEQFF. The CDR3 bases are TGTGCCAGCTCCCTTCTTCCGGGACTAGCGATAAAATACAATGAGCAGTTCTTC. Full variable domain (outside the CDR3, taken from reference TRBV18 and TRBJ2-1): NAGVMQNPRHLVRRRGQEARLRCSPMKGHSHVYWYRQLPEEGLKFMVYLQKENIIDESGMPKERFSAEFPKEGPSILRIQQVVRGDSAAYFCASSLLPGLAIKYNEQFFGPGTRLTVL.

This clonotype was observed a few times. CDR3 region: CASSQAQISETQYF. CDR3 nucleotide sequence: TGTGCCAGCAGCCAAGCCCAGATCTCAGAGACCCAGTACTTC. The rearrangement uses TRBV14 and TRBJ2-5; D uncertain. CDR3 length: 14 residues. V gave up 1 base and J gave up 4 bases, with 10 bases separating them. Per the germline V gene, CDR1 is SGHDN and CDR2 is FVKESK. Looking up the rest from reference TRBV14 and TRBJ2-5 gives the full variable domain: EAGVTQFPSHSVIEKGQTVTLRCDPISGHDNLYWYRRVMGKEIKFLLHFVKESKQDESGMPNNRFLAERTGGTYSTLKVQPAELEDSGVYFCASSQAQISETQYFGPGTRLLVL.

The V call is TRBV5-4, the J call TRBJ2-4, with D possibly TRBD1 on 6 matching bases. Germline CDR1 SGHNT, CDR2 YYREEE (reference sequence). Trimming cost V 2 bases and J 0 bases, with 9 bases left between them. The CDR3 has 15 amino acids. The CDR3 is CASSLPQGAKNIQYF. CDR3 DNA sequence: TGTGCCAGCAGCTTACCACAGGGAGCCAAAAACATTCAGTACTTC.

This clonotype was detected many times. The rearrangement links TRBV24-1 to TRBJ2-3; the D gene is possibly TRBD1 (5 bases). Germline values: CDR1 KGHDR, CDR2 SFDVKD. The CDR3 covers 14 residues. Between the trimmed V and J ends, which lost 3 bases and 2 bases, there was a span of 8 bases. The CDR3 loop is CATSDAGSTDTQYF. The CDR3 nucleotides are TGTGCCACCAGTGATGCAGGGTCCACAGATACGCAGTATTTT.

This clonotype showed up many times. The chain couples TRBV6-2 or TRBV6-3 to TRBJ2-7, with unresolved D. This CDR3 comprises 11 residues. The germline V gene has CDR1 MNHEY and CDR2 SVGEGT. V gave up 1 base and J gave up 5 bases, with 3 bases separating them. CDR3 amino acids: CASSYWDEQYF. CDR3 DNA: TGTGCCAGCAGTTACTGGGACGAGCAGTACTTC.

V is TRBV30 and J is TRBJ2-1; D unclear. This CDR3 is built from 14 residues. Per the germline V gene, CDR1 is GTSNPN and CDR2 is SVGIG (reference sequence). V lost 7 bases to trimming and J lost 0 bases, with 13 bases between them. In DNA, the CDR3 is TGTGCCTCAACCGGGCCGAGCTCCTACAATGAGCAGTTCTTC. This codes for CASTGPSSYNEQFF.

In this sample, this clonotype turned up many times. This chain connects TRBV28 to TRBJ1-3; weak D call: TRBD1 (5 bases). Germline V gene data show CDR1 as MDHEN and CDR2 as SYDVKM. The CDR3 consists of 15 residues. Deletions cut 2 bases from V and 4 bases from J, with 12 bases between. The CDR3 sequence: CASSLDDSGGNTIYF. CDR3 sequence (DNA): TGTGCCAGCAGTTTAGATGACAGTGGCGGAAACACCATATATTTT.

This clonotype was counted a few times. This chain links TRBV29-1 with TRBJ2-6, with D possibly matching TRBD2 (6 bases). The V end was cut by 7 bases, the J end by 0 bases, with 16 bases between. Germline lookup yields CDR1 SQVTM and CDR2 ANQGSEA. The CDR3 length is 16 residues. CDR3 amino acids: CSAWDSPYSGANVLTF. The CDR3 nucleotides are TGCAGCGCCTGGGACTCTCCTTACTCTGGGGCCAACGTCCTGACTTTC.